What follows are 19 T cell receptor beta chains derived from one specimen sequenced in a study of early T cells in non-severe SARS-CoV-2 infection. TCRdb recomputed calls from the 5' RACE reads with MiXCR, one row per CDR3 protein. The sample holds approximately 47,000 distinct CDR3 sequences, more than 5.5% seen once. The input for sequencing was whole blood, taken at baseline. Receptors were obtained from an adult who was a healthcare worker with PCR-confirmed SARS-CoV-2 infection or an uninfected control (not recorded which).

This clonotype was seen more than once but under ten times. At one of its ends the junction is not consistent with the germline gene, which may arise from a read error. The CDR3 DNA follows: TGTGCCAGCAGTGAAGCGGGGCAGCCCCCCCCCTTC. Translated: CASSEAGQPPPF. This chain uses TRBV2 with TRBJ1-2, with a possible D match to TRBD1 (5 bases). The CDR3 loop spans 12 amino acids. Germline values: CDR1 SNHLY, CDR2 FYNNEI.

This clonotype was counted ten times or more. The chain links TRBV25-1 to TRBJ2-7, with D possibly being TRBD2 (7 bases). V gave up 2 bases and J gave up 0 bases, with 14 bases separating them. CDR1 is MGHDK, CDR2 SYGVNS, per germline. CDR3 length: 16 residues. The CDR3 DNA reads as TGTGCCAGCAGTGAACTGGGGGGGGCCAGCTCCTACGAGCAGTACTTC. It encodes CASSELGGASSYEQYF.

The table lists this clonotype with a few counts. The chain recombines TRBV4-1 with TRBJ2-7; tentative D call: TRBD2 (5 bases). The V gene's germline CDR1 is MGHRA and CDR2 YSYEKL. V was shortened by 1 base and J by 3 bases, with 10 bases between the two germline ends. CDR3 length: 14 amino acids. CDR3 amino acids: CASSQGTFDYEQYF. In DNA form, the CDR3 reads TGCGCCAGCAGCCAAGGGACTTTTGACTACGAGCAGTACTTC.

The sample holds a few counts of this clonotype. The CDR3 DNA reads as TGTGCCAGCAGTTACGCGGGACAGGGTGGCGATACGCAGTATTTT. Its protein is CASSYAGQGGDTQYF. This sequence joins TRBV6-6 and TRBJ2-3; TRBD1 matches 9 bases. With 2 bases clipped from V and 6 bases from J, the junction kept 6 bases outside the gene matches. This CDR3 is 15 amino acids long. Germline-derived CDR1 and CDR2 are MNHNY and SVGAGI (reference sequence).

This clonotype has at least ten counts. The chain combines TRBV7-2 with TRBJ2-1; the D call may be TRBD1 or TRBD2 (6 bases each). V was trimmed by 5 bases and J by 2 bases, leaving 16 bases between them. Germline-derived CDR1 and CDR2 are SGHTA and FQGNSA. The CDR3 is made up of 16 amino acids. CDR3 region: CASSRAGGRTYNEQFF. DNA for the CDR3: TGTGCCAGCAGCCGCGCCGGGGGCCGAACCTACAATGAGCAGTTCTTC.

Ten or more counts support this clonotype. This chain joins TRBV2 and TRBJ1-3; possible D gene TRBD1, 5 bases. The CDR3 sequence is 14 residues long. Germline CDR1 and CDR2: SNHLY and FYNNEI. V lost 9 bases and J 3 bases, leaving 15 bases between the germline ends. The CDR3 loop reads CAREGEGRGNTIYF. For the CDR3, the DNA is TGTGCCAGGGAAGGAGAGGGGCGTGGAAACACCATATATTTT. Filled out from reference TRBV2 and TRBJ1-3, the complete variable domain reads EPEVTQTPSHQVTQMGQEVILRCVPISNHLYFYWYRQILGQKVEFLVSFYNNEISEKSEIFDDQFSVERPDGSNFTLKIRSTKLEDSAMYFCAREGEGRGNTIYFGEGSWLTVV.

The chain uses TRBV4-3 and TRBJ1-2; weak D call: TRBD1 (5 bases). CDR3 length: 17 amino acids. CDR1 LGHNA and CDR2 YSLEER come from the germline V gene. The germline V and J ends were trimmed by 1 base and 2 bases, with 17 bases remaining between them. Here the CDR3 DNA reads TGCGCCAGCAGCCAAGGCCAGGGCCGCCTCCCAAACTATGGCTACACCTTC. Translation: CASSQGQGRLPNYGYTF.

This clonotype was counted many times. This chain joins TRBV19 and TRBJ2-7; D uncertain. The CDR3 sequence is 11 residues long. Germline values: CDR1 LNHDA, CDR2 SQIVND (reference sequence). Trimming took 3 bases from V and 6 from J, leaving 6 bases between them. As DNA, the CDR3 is TGTGCCAGTAGTATTGGGCGCGAGCAGTACTTC. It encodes CASSIGREQYF. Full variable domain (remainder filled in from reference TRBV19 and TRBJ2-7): DGGITQSPKYLFRKEGQNVTLSCEQNLNHDAMYWYRQDPGQGLRLIYYSQIVNDFQKGDIAEGYSVSREKKESFPLTVTSAQKNPTAFYLCASSIGREQYFGPGTRLTVT.

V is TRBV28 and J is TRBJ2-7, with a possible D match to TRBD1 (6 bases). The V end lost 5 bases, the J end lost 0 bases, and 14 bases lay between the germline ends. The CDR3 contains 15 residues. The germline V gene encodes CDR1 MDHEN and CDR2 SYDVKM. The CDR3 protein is CASSLRGKTSYEQYF. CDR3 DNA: TGTGCCAGCAGTCTGAGGGGGAAAACCTCCTACGAGCAGTACTTC.

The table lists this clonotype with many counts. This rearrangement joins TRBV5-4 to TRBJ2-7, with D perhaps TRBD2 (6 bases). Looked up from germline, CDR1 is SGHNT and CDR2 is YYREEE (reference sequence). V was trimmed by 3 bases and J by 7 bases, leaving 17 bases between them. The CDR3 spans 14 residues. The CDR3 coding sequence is TGTGCCAGCAGCTCCACCGGGCCCCGGGAGGAGCAGTACTTC. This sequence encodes CASSSTGPREEQYF.

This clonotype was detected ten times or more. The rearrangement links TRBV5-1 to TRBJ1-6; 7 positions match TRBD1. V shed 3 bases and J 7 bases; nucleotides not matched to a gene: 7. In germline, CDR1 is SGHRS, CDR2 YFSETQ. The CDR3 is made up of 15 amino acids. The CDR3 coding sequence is TGCGCCAGCAGCTCAGGACAGGTCGGGAATTCACCCCTCCACTTT. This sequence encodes CASSSGQVGNSPLHF.

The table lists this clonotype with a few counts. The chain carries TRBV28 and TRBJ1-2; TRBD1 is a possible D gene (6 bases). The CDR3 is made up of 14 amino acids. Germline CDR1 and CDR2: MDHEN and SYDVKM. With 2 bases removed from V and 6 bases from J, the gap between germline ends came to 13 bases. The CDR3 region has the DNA TGTGCCAGCAGTTTAGGGGGGGGCGCGGATGGCTACACCTTC. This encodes CASSLGGGADGYTF.

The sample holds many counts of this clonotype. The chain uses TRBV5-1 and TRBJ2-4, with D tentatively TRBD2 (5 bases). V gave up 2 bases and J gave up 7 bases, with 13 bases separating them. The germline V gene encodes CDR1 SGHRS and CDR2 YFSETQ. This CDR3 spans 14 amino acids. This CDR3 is CASSLTLRGNIQYF. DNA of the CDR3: TGCGCCAGCAGCTTAACACTTCGCGGGAACATTCAGTACTTC.

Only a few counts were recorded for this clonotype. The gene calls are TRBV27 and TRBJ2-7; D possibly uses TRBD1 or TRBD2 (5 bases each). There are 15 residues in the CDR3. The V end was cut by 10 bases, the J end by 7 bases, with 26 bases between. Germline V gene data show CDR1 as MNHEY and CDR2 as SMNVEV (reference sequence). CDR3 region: CATTSPGTGIWEQYF. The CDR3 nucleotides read TGTGCCACCACGAGCCCTGGGACCGGAATTTGGGAGCAGTACTTC.

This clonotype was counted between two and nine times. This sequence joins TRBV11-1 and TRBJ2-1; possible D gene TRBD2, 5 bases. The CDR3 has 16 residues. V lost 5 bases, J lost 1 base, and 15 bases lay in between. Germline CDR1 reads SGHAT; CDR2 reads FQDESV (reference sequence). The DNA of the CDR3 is TGTGCCAGCAGCCGCGCTGACCGGAGGTCCTACAATGAGCAGTTCTTC. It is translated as CASSRADRRSYNEQFF.

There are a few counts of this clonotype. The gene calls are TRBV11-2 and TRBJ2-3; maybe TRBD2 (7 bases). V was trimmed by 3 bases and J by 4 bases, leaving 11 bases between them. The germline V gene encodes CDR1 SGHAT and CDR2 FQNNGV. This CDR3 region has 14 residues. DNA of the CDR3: TGTGCCAGCAGCTTGAGGGGGGGGGCAGATACGCAGTATTTT. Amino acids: CASSLRGGADTQYF.

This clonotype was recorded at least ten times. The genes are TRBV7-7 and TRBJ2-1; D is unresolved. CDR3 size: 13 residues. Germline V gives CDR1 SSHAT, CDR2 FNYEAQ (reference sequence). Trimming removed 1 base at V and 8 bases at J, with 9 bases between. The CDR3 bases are TGTGCCAGCAGCTTAGAGGGCAGTTATGAGCAGTTCTTC. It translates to CASSLEGSYEQFF. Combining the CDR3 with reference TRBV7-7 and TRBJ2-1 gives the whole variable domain GAGVSQSPRYKVTKRGQDVTLRCDPISSHATLYWYQQALGQGPEFLTYFNYEAQPDKSGLPSDRFSAERPEGSISTLTIQRTEQRDSAMYRCASSLEGSYEQFFGPGTRLTVL.

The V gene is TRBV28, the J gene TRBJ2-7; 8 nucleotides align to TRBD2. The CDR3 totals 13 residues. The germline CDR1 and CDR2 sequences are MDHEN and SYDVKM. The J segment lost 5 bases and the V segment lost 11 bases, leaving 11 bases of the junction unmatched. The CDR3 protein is CAASLLAEHEQYF. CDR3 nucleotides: TGTGCCGCTTCCTTACTAGCGGAGCACGAGCAGTACTTC.

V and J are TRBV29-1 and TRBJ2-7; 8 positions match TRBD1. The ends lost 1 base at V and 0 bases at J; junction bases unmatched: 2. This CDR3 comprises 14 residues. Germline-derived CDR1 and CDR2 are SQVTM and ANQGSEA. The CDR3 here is CSVEARGPSYEQYF. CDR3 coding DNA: TGCAGCGTTGAAGCCAGGGGGCCCTCCTACGAGCAGTACTTC.